Sequencing of this T cell receptor beta chain was carried out in a study of T cell clusters in autoimmune cytopenias. General observations from the study: Primary autoimmune cytopenia patients seemingly lacked the physiological T cell clusters found in healthy donors. TRB repertoire shifts in secondary cytopenia and chronic lymphocytic leukemia mostly reflected lymphoma, not autoimmunity. Compared with active autoimmune hepatitis patients, healthy donors showed approximately 2.7-fold more exclusive TRB clusters.

Roughly 38,000 genome equivalents of blood DNA were amplified for TRB. Germline values: CDR1 SEHNR, CDR2 FQNEAQ (reference sequence). The CDR3 runs to 15 residues. This clonotype is identified as medium-sized from frequency. The antigen is unknown. One tube held mixed TRB-A and TRB-B primer pools for touch-down PCR. With the multiplex PCR reads reprocessed, TCRdb shows one record per CDR3 protein and no DNA. The sample data list some 7,200 distinct CDR3 sequences. J is TRBJ1-2 and V is TRBV7-9; TCRdb lists TRBD1, though no DNA is available to test this call. The receptor's source is a human donor with an autoimmune cytopenia or autoimmune hepatitis (not recorded which). Sequenced input: peripheral blood. CDR3: CASSARDRGLEGYTF.